This TCR beta chain comes out of a study of control samples from healthy donors and cancer patients. The CDR3 totals 15 residues. Trimming at V came to 5 bases and at J to 1 base, leaving 5 bases not matched to a gene. Per germline, CDR1 MDHEN and CDR2 SYDVKM. TCRdb's copy holds only in-frame clones and misses some; the assay was immunoSEQ multiplex PCR. The sample yields around 92,000 clones, roughly four fifths seen once. The rearrangement uses TRBV28 and TRBJ2-7, with 10 bases identical to TRBD2. The receptor was isolated from a man aged 55 to 69 in good health. The sequenced sample consisted of blood. The CDR3 region has the DNA TGTGCCAGCAGTCAAGCGGGAGGGCCTTCCTACGAGCAGTACTTC. It codes for CASSQAGGPSYEQYF.